Listed below are T cell receptor beta chains from one sample, sequenced in a study of T cells in Graves' hyperthyroidism and ophthalmopathy. One entry per CDR3 protein results from TCRdb running MiXCR on the multiplex PCR reads. The sample gives under 600,000 distinct CDR3 sequences, around 16% of which show up once; 2.5% to 4% is in the top ten. Source material: blood. The origin of the receptors is a woman aged 40 to 50 with Graves' ophthalmopathy. Both conserved end residues are part of each CDR3. Each record gives: D gene, CDR3 length, clone size, V gene, J gene, CDR3 protein, CDR3 DNA. D genes are given only for firm matches. Rows give clone size only sometimes, using once, few, many, or a class for an expanded clone.

D gene: -; CDR3 length: 17; clone size: many; V gene: TRBV20-1; J gene: TRBJ2-3; CDR3 protein: CSATRTFPPLSTDTQYF; CDR3 DNA: TGCAGTGCTACTCGGACATTCCCTCCGCTTAGCACAGATACGCAGTATTTT
D gene: TRBD2; CDR3 length: 15; clone size: -; V gene: TRBV7-8; J gene: TRBJ2-7; CDR3 protein: CASSRGGGSSYEQYF; CDR3 DNA: TGCGCCAGCAGCCGCGGCGGGGGGAGCTCCTACGAGCAGTACTTC
D gene: -; CDR3 length: 14; clone size: many; V gene: TRBV29-1; J gene: TRBJ2-1; CDR3 protein: CSGAPLGTYNEQFF; CDR3 DNA: TGCAGCGGAGCCCCCTTAGGGACTTACAATGAGCAGTTCTTC
D gene: TRBD1; CDR3 length: 13; clone size: many; V gene: TRBV20-1; J gene: TRBJ2-7; CDR3 protein: CSAMTGTQTEQYF; CDR3 DNA: TGCAGTGCTATGACAGGGACACAGACCGAGCAGTACTTC
D gene: TRBD2; CDR3 length: 16; clone size: -; V gene: TRBV28; J gene: TRBJ2-3; CDR3 protein: CASSQILGLAGNTQYF; CDR3 DNA: TGTGCCAGCAGCCAGATTCTCGGACTAGCGGGAAATACGCAGTATTTT
D gene: -; CDR3 length: 15; clone size: -; V gene: TRBV7-9; J gene: TRBJ2-1; CDR3 protein: CASSRQTLSYNEQFF; CDR3 DNA: TGTGCCAGCAGCCGACAGACCCTATCCTACAATGAGCAGTTCTTC
D gene: -; CDR3 length: 17; clone size: -; V gene: TRBV9; J gene: TRBJ2-6; CDR3 protein: CASSVVAASSGANVLTF; CDR3 DNA: TGTGCCAGCAGCGTAGTAGCGGCAAGCTCTGGGGCCAACGTCCTGACTTTC
D gene: -; CDR3 length: 18; clone size: -; V gene: TRBV13; J gene: TRBJ2-1; CDR3 protein: CASSLEPSEGSLVNEQFF; CDR3 DNA: TGTGCCAGCAGCTTAGAACCTAGCGAGGGCTCCCTCGTCAATGAGCAGTTCTTC
D gene: -; CDR3 length: 15; clone size: -; V gene: TRBV5-1; J gene: TRBJ2-6; CDR3 protein: CASSYGTSGANVLTF; CDR3 DNA: TGTGCCAGCAGCTACGGGACATCTGGGGCCAACGTCCTGACTTTC
D gene: TRBD1; CDR3 length: 15; clone size: many; V gene: TRBV2; J gene: TRBJ2-2; CDR3 protein: CASRSDRVGTGELFF; CDR3 DNA: TGTGCCAGCAGGTCGGACAGGGTGGGAACCGGGGAGCTGTTTTTT
D gene: TRBD2; CDR3 length: 17; clone size: many; V gene: TRBV27; J gene: TRBJ2-3; CDR3 protein: CASSLSGEGGPPDTQYF; CDR3 DNA: TGTGCCAGCAGCCTCTCCGGGGAGGGAGGGCCCCCAGATACGCAGTATTTT
D gene: -; CDR3 length: 13; clone size: -; V gene: TRBV7-9; J gene: TRBJ1-4; CDR3 protein: CASSLAGEEKLFF; CDR3 DNA: TGTGCCAGCAGCTTAGCGGGGGAGGAAAAACTGTTTTTT
D gene: -; CDR3 length: 14; clone size: many; V gene: TRBV6-5; J gene: TRBJ1-1; CDR3 protein: CASSYSGGNTEAFF; CDR3 DNA: TGTGCCAGCAGTTACTCGGGGGGGAACACTGAAGCTTTCTTT
D gene: TRBD1; CDR3 length: 15; clone size: -; V gene: TRBV19; J gene: TRBJ2-1; CDR3 protein: CASTPETGRDNEQFF; CDR3 DNA: TGTGCCAGCACTCCTGAGACAGGGCGCGACAATGAGCAGTTCTTC
D gene: -; CDR3 length: 9; clone size: -; V gene: TRBV29-1; J gene: TRBJ1-1; CDR3 protein: CSVAPEAFF; CDR3 DNA: TGCAGCGTTGCCCCTGAAGCTTTCTTT
D gene: TRBD2; CDR3 length: 15; clone size: many; V gene: TRBV20-1; J gene: TRBJ2-3; CDR3 protein: CSAKWFGRTTDTQYF; CDR3 DNA: TGCAGTGCAAAATGGTTCGGGAGGACCACAGATACGCAGTATTTT